This is a list of T cell receptor beta chains from one sample in a study of cytomegalovirus exposure and HLA in healthy donors. Some clones are missing from TCRdb's copy, which holds only in-frame ones; the method was immunoSEQ multiplex PCR. There are more than 95,000 clones in the sample; about 83% occur only once, and 5% to 6.5% lies in the top ten. Sequencing used PBMCs. The receptors were sampled from a man in his late teens or twenties in good health and CMV-seronegative. CDR3s include the opening cysteine and the closing phenylalanine or tryptophan. Each record gives: V gene, J gene, CDR3 protein.

TRBV2	TRBJ2-1	CASSERVTYNEQFF
TRBV28	TRBJ2-5	CASSLGAGVVQETQYF
TRBV30	TRBJ2-3	CAQSSPTSGMYTDTQYF
TRBV19	TRBJ2-5	CASTIGGQETQYF
TRBV7-9	TRBJ1-5	CASSTSGTDYSNQPQHF
TRBV2	TRBJ2-1	CASTEREDYNEQFF
TRBV7-6	TRBJ2-5	CASSLAPRTGALRAETQYF
TRBV2	TRBJ2-7	CASRVPGALSYEQYF
TRBV2	TRBJ2-2	CASSGATNTGELFF
TRBV7-7	TRBJ2-3	CASSPLLAGGLDTQYF
TRBV5-1	TRBJ2-5	CASSLGASGLLRETQYF
TRBV5-4	TRBJ2-5	CASSWDRGQTQYF
TRBV6-1	TRBJ2-1	CASSVASGRAYNEQFF
TRBV19	TRBJ2-3	CASSYVPGRSDTQYF
TRBV9	TRBJ1-1	CASSVGDRHEAFF
TRBV18	TRBJ2-7	CASSRPGQGSYEQYF
TRBV7-2	TRBJ2-3	CASKTGNEDTQYF
TRBV19	TRBJ2-1	CASRGGLTKGNEQFF
TRBV4-2	TRBJ1-2	CASSSQSRLGNYGYTF
TRBV28	TRBJ2-1	CASNLAGTRYNEQFF
TRBV28	TRBJ1-1	CASSFQGAEAFF
TRBV15	-	CATSSLGIAGIYEQYF
TRBV10-2	TRBJ2-7	CASSPGQGTGVGYEQYF
TRBV4-3	TRBJ1-2	CASSLAPPTGGLSYGYTF
TRBV19	TRBJ1-2	CASSTRQHSNYGYTF
TRBV6-4	TRBJ2-1	CASSRMEGNEQFF
TRBV5-1	TRBJ1-1	CASTLVEGGNTEAFF
TRBV5-4	TRBJ1-1	CAGRGQGDTEAFF
TRBV29-1	TRBJ2-7	CSVRTGHEQYF
TRBV19	TRBJ1-2	CASSMIPLKTWTVRGSYGYTF
TRBV6-5	TRBJ2-5	CASGDSQETQYF
TRBV7-2	TRBJ1-2	CASSFLQGAQNYGYTF